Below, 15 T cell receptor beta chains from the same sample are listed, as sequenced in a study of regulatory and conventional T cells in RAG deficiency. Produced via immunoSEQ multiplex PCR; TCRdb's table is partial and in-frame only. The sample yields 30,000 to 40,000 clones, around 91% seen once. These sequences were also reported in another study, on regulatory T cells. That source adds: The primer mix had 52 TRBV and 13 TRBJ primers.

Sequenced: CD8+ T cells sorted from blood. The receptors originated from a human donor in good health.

CDR3 sequence (DNA): TGTGCCAGCAGCTATGGGACAGGTCGGTTTGGCTACACCTTC. Translating gives CASSYGTGRFGYTF. J is TRBJ1-2 and V is TRBV28, with 8 bases fitting TRBD1. Germline CDR1 is MDHEN and CDR2 is SYDVKM. The CDR3 covers 14 residues. The ends lost 6 bases at V and 7 bases at J; junction bases unmatched: 10.

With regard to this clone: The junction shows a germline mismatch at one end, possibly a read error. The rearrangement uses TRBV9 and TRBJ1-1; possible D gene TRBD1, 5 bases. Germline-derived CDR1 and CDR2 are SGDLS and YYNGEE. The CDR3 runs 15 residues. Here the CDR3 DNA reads TGTGCCAGCGGCGTAGGGGACGGGTTGAACACTGAAGCTTTCTTT. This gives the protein CASGVGDGLNTEAFF.

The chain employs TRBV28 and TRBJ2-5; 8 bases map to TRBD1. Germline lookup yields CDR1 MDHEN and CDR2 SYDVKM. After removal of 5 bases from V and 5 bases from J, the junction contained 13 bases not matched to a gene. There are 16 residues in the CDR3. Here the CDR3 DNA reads TGTGCCAGCAGTCCCGGGACAGGAAGGGACTGGGAGACCCAGTACTTC. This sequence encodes CASSPGTGRDWETQYF.

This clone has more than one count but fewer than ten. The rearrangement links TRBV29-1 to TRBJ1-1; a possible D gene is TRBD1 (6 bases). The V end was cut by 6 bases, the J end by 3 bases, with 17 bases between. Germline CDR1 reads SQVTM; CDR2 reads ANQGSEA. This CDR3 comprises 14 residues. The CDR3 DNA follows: TGCAGCGTGAGAGGGGGGGGGAGTTACACTGAAGCTTTCTTT. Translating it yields CSVRGGGSYTEAFF.

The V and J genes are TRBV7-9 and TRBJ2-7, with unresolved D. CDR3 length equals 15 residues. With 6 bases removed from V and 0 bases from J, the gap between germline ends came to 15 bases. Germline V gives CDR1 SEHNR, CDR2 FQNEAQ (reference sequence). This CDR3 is CASSPARLGSYEQYF. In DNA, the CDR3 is TGTGCCAGCAGTCCCGCCCGTTTGGGCTCCTACGAGCAGTACTTC.

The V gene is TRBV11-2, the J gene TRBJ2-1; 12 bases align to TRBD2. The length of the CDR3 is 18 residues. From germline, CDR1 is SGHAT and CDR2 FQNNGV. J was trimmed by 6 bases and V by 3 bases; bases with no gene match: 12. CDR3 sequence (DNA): TGTGCCAGCAGCTTTAGGGTTCTAGCGGGAGGGGATAGCAATGAGCAGTTCTTC. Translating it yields CASSFRVLAGGDSNEQFF.

CDR3 in amino acids: CASSPPAGGRGQETQYF. CDR3 DNA sequence: TGTGCCAGCTCACCACCGGCAGGGGGCAGGGGACAAGAGACCCAGTACTTC. The rearrangement links TRBV18 to TRBJ2-5, with TRBD1 identical over 8 bases. The germline CDR1 and CDR2 sequences are KGHSH and LQKENI. Trimming removed 0 bases from V and 2 bases from J; junction bases left unmatched: 8. The CDR3 sequence is 17 residues long.

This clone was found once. CDR3 region: CAWSVVGAEGYTF. CDR3 nucleotide sequence: TGTGCCTGGAGTGTAGTAGGGGCTGAAGGCTACACCTTC. The chain is built from TRBV30 and TRBJ1-2, with a possible D match to TRBD1 (5 bases). V dropped 0 bases and J dropped 8 bases, with 13 bases sitting between them. The CDR3 is made up of 13 amino acids. Germline assignment: CDR1 GTSNPN and CDR2 SVGIG (reference sequence). The whole variable domain, remainder taken from reference TRBV30 and TRBJ1-2, is SQTIHQWPATLVQPVGSPLSLECTVEGTSNPNLYWYRQAAGRGLQLLFYSVGIGQISSEVPQNLSASRPQDRQFILSSKKLLLSDSGFYLCAWSVVGAEGYTFGSGTRLTVV.

CDR3 nucleotides: TGTGCCAGCAGCGTAGATGTCGGACAAGACTATAATTCACCCCTCCACTTT. Translated, it gives CASSVDVGQDYNSPLHF. The V call is TRBV9, the J call TRBJ1-6; maybe TRBD1 (5 bases). This CDR3 comprises 17 residues. V lost 0 bases and J 3 bases, leaving 13 bases between the germline ends. Germline CDR1 SGDLS, CDR2 YYNGEE.

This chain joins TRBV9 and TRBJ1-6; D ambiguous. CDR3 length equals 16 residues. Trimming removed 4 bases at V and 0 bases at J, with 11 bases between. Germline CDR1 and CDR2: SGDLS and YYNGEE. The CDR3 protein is CASSLAPSSYNSPLHF. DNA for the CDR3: TGTGCCAGCAGCCTGGCCCCAAGCTCCTATAATTCACCCCTCCACTTT.

This CDR3 reads CASKPNTGELFF. The CDR3 DNA sequence: TGTGCCAGTAAACCGAACACCGGGGAGCTGTTTTTT. V gene TRBV19 combines with J gene TRBJ2-2; unclear D gene. The germline V and J ends were trimmed by 7 bases and 0 bases, with 3 bases remaining between them. This CDR3 is built from 12 residues. Germline V gene sequence: CDR1 LNHDA, CDR2 SQIVND (reference sequence). Full variable domain (rest looked up from reference TRBV19 and TRBJ2-2): DGGITQSPKYLFRKEGQNVTLSCEQNLNHDAMYWYRQDPGQGLRLIYYSQIVNDFQKGDIAEGYSVSREKKESFPLTVTSAQKNPTAFYLCASKPNTGELFFGEGSRLTVL.

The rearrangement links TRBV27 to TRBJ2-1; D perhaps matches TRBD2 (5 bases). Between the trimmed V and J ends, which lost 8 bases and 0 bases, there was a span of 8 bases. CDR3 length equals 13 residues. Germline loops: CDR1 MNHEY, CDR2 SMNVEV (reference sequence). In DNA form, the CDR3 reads TGTGCCAGCTGGACTGGCTCCTACAATGAGCAGTTCTTC. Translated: CASWTGSYNEQFF.

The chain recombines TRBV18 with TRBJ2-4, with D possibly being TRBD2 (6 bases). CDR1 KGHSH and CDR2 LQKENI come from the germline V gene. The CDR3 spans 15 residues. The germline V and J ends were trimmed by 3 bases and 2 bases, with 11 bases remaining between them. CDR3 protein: CASSPSGGTKNIQYF. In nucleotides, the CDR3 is TGTGCCAGCTCACCCAGTGGAGGGACCAAAAACATTCAGTACTTC.

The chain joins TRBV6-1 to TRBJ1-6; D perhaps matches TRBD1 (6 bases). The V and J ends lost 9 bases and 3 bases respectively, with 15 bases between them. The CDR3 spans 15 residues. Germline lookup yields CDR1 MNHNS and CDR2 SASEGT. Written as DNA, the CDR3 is TGTGCCAGTACTTCCAGGGGTGACTATAATTCACCCCTCCACTTT. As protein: CASTSRGDYNSPLHF.

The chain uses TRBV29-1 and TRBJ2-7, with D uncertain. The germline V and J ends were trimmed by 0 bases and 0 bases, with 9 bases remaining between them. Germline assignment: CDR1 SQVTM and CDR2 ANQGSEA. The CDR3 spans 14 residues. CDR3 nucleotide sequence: TGCAGCGTTGAAGACCCCTCGAGCTCCTACGAGCAGTACTTC. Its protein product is CSVEDPSSSYEQYF.